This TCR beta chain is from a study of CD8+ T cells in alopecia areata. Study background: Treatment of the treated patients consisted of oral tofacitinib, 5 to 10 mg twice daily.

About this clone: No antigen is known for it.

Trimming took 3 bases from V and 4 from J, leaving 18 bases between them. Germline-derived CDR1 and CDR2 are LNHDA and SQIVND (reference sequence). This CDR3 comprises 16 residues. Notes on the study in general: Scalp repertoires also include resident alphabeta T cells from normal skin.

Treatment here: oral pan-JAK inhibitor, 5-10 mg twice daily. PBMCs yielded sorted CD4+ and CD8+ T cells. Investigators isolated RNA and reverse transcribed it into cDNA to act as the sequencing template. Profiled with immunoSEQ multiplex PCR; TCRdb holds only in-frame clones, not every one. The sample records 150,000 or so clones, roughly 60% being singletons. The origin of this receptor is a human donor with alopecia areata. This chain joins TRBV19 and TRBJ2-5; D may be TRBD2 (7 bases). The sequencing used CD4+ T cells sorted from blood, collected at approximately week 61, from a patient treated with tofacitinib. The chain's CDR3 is CASSIRGAGSIETQYF. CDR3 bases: TGTGCCAGTAGTATTCGGGGGGCAGGAAGTATAGAGACCCAGTACTTC.